The 14 T cell receptor beta chains below come from one sample, sequenced in a study of cytomegalovirus exposure and HLA in healthy donors listed by TCRdb under 2017. Library construction relied on the immunoSEQ multiplex PCR assay. The multiplex PCR relied on a mix of 60 forward primers for TCR Vbeta segments and 13 reverse primers for TCR Jbeta segments. As stored in TCRdb, this immuneACCESS dataset retains in-frame rearrangements with V and J assigned. A fraction of the clones does not appear; measured against another copy, unresolved V genes explain less than half of the discrepancy, and the remainder lacks a known reason. The sample records approximately 220,000 clones, just over 75% of which are singletons. The leading ten clones occupy around 0.63% of the sample. The sequenced sample was PBMCs. The receptor source for this set is a man between 18 and 35 years old in good health and CMV-seronegative.

The chain combines TRBV6-1 with TRBJ2-2, with a tentative D call TRBD1 (5 bases). This CDR3 comprises 15 residues. V was shortened by 0 bases and J by 1 base, with 6 bases between the two germline ends. The germline gives CDR1 MNHNS, CDR2 SASEGT. CDR3 in amino acids: CASSEAQGNTGELFF. The CDR3 coding sequence is TGTGCCAGCAGTGAAGCGCAGGGGAACACCGGGGAGCTGTTTTTT.

The chain links TRBV6-1 to TRBJ1-5; D is perhaps TRBD1 (5 bases). The germline V and J ends were trimmed by 2 bases and 7 bases, with 12 bases remaining between them. Germline-derived CDR1 and CDR2 are MNHNS and SASEGT. CDR3 length: 14 residues. In DNA, the CDR3 is TGTGCCAGCAGTGAACTAGGGGTAGGGCAGCCCCAGCATTTT. Residues: CASSELGVGQPQHF.

The chain links TRBV5-6 to TRBJ2-4; TRBD1 agrees at 8 bases. The CDR3 length is 14 residues. In germline, CDR1 is SGHDT, CDR2 YYEEEE. The ends lost 2 bases at V and 8 bases at J; junction bases unmatched: 6. The CDR3: CASSFRQGWDIQYF. CDR3 bases: TGTGCCAGCAGCTTTCGACAGGGGTGGGACATTCAGTACTTC.

The chain carries TRBV10-2 and TRBJ1-1; D possibly corresponds to TRBD1 (5 bases). The V and J ends lost 10 bases and 4 bases respectively, with 13 bases between them. Germline V lookup: CDR1 WSHSY, CDR2 SAAADI. This CDR3 has 12 residues. The CDR3 is CATLREGTEAFF. The CDR3 bases are TGCGCCACCCTCAGGGAAGGCACTGAAGCTTTCTTT.

Worth noting for this clone: This sample also contains other DNA sequences that code for the same CDR3. The rearrangement links TRBV19 to TRBJ2-1; 10 bases match TRBD2. The CDR3 totals 15 residues. The germline gives CDR1 LNHDA, CDR2 SQIVND (reference sequence). J was trimmed by 3 bases and V by 1 base; bases with no gene match: 0. CDR3 protein: CASSIGTSGYNEQFF. CDR3 sequence (DNA): TGTGCCAGTAGTATAGGGACTAGCGGCTACAATGAGCAGTTCTTC.

The V call is TRBV29-1, the J call TRBJ1-1; D uncertain. CDR1 is SQVTM, CDR2 ANQGSEA, per germline. The length of the CDR3 is 11 residues. Deletions cut 4 bases from V and 6 bases from J, with 9 bases between. The DNA of the CDR3 is TGCAGCGTTGCAGGATATCCTGAAGCTTTCTTT. Translation gives CSVAGYPEAFF.

This clone was detected a few times. V and J are TRBV14 and TRBJ2-7; TRBD1 agrees at 7 bases. Looked up from germline, CDR1 is SGHDN and CDR2 is FVKESK. The CDR3 runs 13 residues. The V gene end was trimmed by 6 bases and the J gene end by 7 bases; junction bases not matched to a gene: 9. CDR3 sequence reads: CASRPRTRGEQYF. CDR3 nucleotides: TGTGCCAGCAGACCACGGACCAGGGGGGAGCAGTACTTC.

The J gene is TRBJ2-1, the V gene TRBV15, with D perhaps TRBD1 (5 bases). CDR1 LNHNV and CDR2 YYDKDF come from the germline V gene (reference sequence). The CDR3 is made up of 14 amino acids. Trimming took off 0 bases at V and 4 bases at J, with 7 bases between the two ends. CDR3 sequence (DNA): TGTGCCACCAGCAGAGATAGGGGTTACAATGAGCAGTTCTTC. This gives the protein CATSRDRGYNEQFF.

The gene calls are TRBV2 and TRBJ2-5; 11 nucleotides align to TRBD2. Trimming cost V 4 bases and J 1 base; bases outside gene matches: 5. The CDR3 contains 16 residues. Per germline, CDR1 SNHLY and CDR2 FYNNEI. The CDR3 loop is CASSVGSGRGQETQYF. The CDR3 nucleotides read TGTGCCAGCAGTGTCGGTAGCGGGAGGGGCCAAGAGACCCAGTACTTC.

The chain has TRBV6-6 and TRBJ2-7; a possible D gene is TRBD2 (7 bases). Trimming removed 4 bases at V and 2 bases at J, with 12 bases between. The CDR3 length is 14 residues. The germline V gene encodes CDR1 MNHNY and CDR2 SVGAGI (reference sequence). As DNA, the CDR3 is TGTGCCAGCAGTTGGGTGGGGGGGCCCTACGAGCAGTACTTC. Translation gives CASSWVGGPYEQYF.

This chain joins TRBV6-6 and TRBJ2-7; D might be TRBD2 (6 bases). CDR3 length equals 16 residues. The germline V gene encodes CDR1 MNHNY and CDR2 SVGAGI (reference sequence). CDR3: CVCRPSSYGGPNEQYF. The CDR3 bases are TGTGTCTGTCGTCCCAGCAGTTACGGGGGTCCTAACGAGCAGTACTTC.

The chain couples TRBV7-3 to TRBJ2-7; 11 nucleotides align to TRBD2. Trimming removed 5 bases from V and 6 bases from J; junction bases left unmatched: 12. Germline CDR1 is SGHTA and CDR2 is FQGTGA. The CDR3 is 16 amino acids. The CDR3 loop is CASSPGLLAGVGEQYF. The CDR3 bases are TGTGCCAGCAGCCCAGGGCTACTAGCGGGAGTCGGCGAGCAGTACTTC.

This rearrangement joins TRBV6-5 to TRBJ1-5, with TRBD1 matching 7 bases. This CDR3 has 14 residues. V lost 6 bases and J lost 3; bases outside the gene matches: 5. Germline CDR1 MNHEY, CDR2 SVGAGI. CDR3 residues: CASRLDRDNQPQHF. CDR3 sequence (DNA): TGTGCCAGCAGACTTGACAGGGACAATCAGCCCCAGCATTTT.

J is TRBJ2-1 and V is TRBV10-1; D is undetermined. CDR1 and CDR2 (germline): WNHNN, SYGVQD (reference sequence). There are 17 residues in the CDR3. V lost 6 bases and J 4 bases, leaving 22 bases between the germline ends. The CDR3, as DNA: TGCGCCAGCAGCGGTACCTCTGAAGCAACCGGGTACAATGAGCAGTTCTTC. Protein: CASSGTSEATGYNEQFF.